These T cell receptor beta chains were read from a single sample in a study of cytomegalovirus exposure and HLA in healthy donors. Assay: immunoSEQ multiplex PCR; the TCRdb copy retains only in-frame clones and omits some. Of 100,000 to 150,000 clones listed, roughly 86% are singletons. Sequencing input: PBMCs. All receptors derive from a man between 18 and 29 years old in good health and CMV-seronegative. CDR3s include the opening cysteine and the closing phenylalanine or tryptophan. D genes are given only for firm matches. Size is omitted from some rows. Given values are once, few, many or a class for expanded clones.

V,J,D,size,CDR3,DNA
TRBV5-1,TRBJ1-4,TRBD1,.,CASSLMGQGGEKLFF,TGCGCCAGCAGCTTGATGGGACAGGGAGGTGAAAAACTGTTTTTT
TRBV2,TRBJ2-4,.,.,CASSDGGLISKNIQYF,TGTGCCAGCAGTGATGGCGGGTTAATTTCCAAAAACATTCAGTACTTC
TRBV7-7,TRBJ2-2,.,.,CASSRGNTGELFF,TGTGCCAGCAGCCGGGGGAACACCGGGGAGCTGTTTTTT
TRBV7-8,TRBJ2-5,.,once,CASSLVIPTLRPVQETQYF,TGTGCCAGCAGCTTAGTAATCCCAACCTTACGCCCAGTCCAAGAGACCCAGTACTTC
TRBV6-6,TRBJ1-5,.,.,CASSYLEGADQPQHF,TGTGCCAGCAGTTACCTCGAAGGGGCCGATCAGCCCCAGCATTTT
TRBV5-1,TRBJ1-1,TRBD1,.,CASSSGTGIPPSEAFF,TGCGCCAGCAGCTCCGGGACAGGGATTCCGCCGAGTGAAGCTTTCTTT
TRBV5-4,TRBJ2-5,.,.,CASSGGDRQETQYF,TGTGCCAGCAGCGGAGGGGACAGACAAGAGACCCAGTACTTC
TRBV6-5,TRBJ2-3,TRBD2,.,CASAAGTSGTDTQYF,TGTGCCAGCGCCGCCGGGACTAGCGGCACAGATACGCAGTATTTT
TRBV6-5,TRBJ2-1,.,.,CASSFQGSNEQFF,TGTGCCAGCAGCTTTCAGGGGAGCAATGAGCAGTTCTTC
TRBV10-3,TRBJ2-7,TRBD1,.,CAISWDRAYEQYF,TGTGCCATCAGTTGGGACAGGGCCTACGAGCAGTACTTC
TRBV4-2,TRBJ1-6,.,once,CASSQKGLERSPLHF,TGTGCCAGCAGCCAGAAGGGGTTGGAACGTTCACCCCTCCACTTT
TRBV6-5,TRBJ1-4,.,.,CASGGAVNEKLFF,TGTGCCAGCGGCGGAGCGGTAAATGAAAAACTGTTTTTT
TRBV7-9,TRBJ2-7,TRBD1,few,CASSSGQGKQYF,TGTGCCAGCAGCTCCGGACAGGGGAAGCAGTACTTC
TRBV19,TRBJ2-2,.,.,CASSIVSGNTGELFF,TGTGCCAGTAGTATAGTTAGTGGGAACACCGGGGAGCTGTTTTTT
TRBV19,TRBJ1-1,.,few,CASSTPGYTEAFF,TGTGCCAGTAGTACCCCAGGGTACACTGAAGCTTTCTTT
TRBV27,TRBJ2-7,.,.,CASSSPGGPSYEQYF,TGTGCCAGCAGTTCACCCGGTGGTCCTTCCTACGAGCAGTACTTC
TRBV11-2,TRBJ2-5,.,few,CASRLTPLRGGPETQYF,TGTGCCAGCAGGCTAACGCCCCTTAGGGGGGGGCCGGAGACCCAGTACTTC
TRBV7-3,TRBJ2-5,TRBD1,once,CASSPGVATGALETQYF,TGTGCCAGCAGCCCAGGAGTGGCAACAGGGGCATTAGAGACCCAGTACTTC